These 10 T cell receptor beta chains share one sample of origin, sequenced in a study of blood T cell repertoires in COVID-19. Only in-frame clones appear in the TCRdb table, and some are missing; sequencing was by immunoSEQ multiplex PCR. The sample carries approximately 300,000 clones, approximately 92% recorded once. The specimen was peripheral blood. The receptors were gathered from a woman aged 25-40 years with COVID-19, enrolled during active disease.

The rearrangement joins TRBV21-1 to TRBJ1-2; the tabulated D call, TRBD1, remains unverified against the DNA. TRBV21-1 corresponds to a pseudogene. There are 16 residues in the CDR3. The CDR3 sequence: CASSGRTGALNYGYTF. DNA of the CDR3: TGTGCCAGCAGCGGCCGGACAGGGGCCCTCAACTATGGCTACACCTTC.

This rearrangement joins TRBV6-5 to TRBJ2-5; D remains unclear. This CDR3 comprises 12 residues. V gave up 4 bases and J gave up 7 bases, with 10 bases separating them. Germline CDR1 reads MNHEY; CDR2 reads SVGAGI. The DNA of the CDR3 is TGTGCCAGCAGTTGGATCTCGGGGACCCAGTACTTC. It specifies CASSWISGTQYF.

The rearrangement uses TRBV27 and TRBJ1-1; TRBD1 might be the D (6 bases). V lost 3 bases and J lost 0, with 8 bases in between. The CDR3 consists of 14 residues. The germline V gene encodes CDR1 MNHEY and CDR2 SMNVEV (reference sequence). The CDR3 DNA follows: TGTGCCAGCAGTTTGCCAGGGGTGAACACTGAAGCTTTCTTT. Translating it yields CASSLPGVNTEAFF.

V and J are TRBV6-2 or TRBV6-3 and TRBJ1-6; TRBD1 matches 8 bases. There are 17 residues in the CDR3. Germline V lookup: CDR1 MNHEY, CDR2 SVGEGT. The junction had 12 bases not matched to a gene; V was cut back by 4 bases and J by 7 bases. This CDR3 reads CASSSRTGQIQNSPLHF. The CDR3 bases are TGTGCCAGCAGTTCCCGGACAGGGCAAATTCAGAATTCACCCCTCCACTTT.

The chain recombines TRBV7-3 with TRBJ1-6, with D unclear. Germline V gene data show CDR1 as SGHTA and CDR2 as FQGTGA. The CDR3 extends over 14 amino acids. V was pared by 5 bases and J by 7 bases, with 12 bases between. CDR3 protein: CASSTLGENSPLHF. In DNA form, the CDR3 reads TGTGCCAGCAGCACCCTCGGGGAAAATTCACCCCTCCACTTT.

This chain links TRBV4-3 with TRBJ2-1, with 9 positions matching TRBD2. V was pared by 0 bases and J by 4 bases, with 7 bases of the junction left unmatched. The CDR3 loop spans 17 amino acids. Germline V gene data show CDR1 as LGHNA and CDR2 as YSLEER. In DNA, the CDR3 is TGCGCCAGCAGCCAAGATTGGGCTAGCGGGGATTACAATGAGCAGTTCTTC. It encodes CASSQDWASGDYNEQFF.

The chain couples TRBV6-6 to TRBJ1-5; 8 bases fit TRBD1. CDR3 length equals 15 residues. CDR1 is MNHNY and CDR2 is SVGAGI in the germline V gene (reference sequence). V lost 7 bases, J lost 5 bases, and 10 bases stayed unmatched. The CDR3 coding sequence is TGTGCCAGCACCTCATATCAGGGGGCGGATCAGCCCCAGCATTTT. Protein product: CASTSYQGADQPQHF.

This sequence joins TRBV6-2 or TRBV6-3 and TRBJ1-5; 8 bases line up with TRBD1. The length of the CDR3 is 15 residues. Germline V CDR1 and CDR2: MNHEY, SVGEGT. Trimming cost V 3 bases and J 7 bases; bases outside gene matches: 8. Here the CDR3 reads CASSYQDRAYQPQHF. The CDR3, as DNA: TGTGCCAGCAGTTATCAGGACAGGGCTTACCAGCCCCAGCATTTT.

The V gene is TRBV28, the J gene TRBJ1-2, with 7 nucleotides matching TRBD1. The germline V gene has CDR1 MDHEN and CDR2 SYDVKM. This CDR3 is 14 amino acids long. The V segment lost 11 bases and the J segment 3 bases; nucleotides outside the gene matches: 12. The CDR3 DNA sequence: TGTGCCTCTATATCAGGGGGTGAATACTATGGCTACACCTTC. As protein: CASISGGEYYGYTF.

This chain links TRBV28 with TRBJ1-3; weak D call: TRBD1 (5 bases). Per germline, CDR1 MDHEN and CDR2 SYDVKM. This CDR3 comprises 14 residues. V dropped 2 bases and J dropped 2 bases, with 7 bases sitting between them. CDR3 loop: CASSLGQTGNTIYF. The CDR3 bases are TGTGCCAGCAGTTTAGGACAAACTGGAAACACCATATATTTT.